Each of the 13 T cell receptor beta chains below was sequenced from the same sample in a study of PD-L1 blockade in urothelial cancer (dated by TCRdb to about 2017). This specimen's time point label, per the study, means: peripheral blood 6 weeks after treatment start. Library preparation used the immunoSEQ multiplex PCR assay. Drawn from immuneACCESS, this table holds only the in-frame rearrangements with V and J called that TCRdb kept. Clones are partly lost; checked studies trace under half to an unresolved V gene and leave the rest unexplained. This sample has some 48,000 clones in its table, and roughly 80% of those were observed once. The ten largest clones capture approximately 10% of the sample. Here the sequenced sample was PBMCs, taken around atezolizumab (anti-PD-L1) treatment. The receptors were gathered from a man between 65 and 85 years old with urothelial cancer.

This clone has only one observation. The conserved phenylalanine or tryptophan is not found at the CDR3 terminus, so this likely reflects a read error. The limits of the CDR3 on the DNA are not certain, so only TCRdb's listed CDR3 is given. This chain joins TRBV30 and TRBJ2-7; the table's D gene call, TRBD2, was not cross checked with the DNA. The CDR3 extends over 11 residues, inclusive of both ends. The germline V gene encodes CDR1 GTSNPN and CDR2 SVGIG (reference sequence). CDR3 residues: CAWSHQLTFSA.

As concerns this clone: This sample includes further DNA sequences coding for the same CDR3. CDR3 loop: CASRRPGTSGNIDTQYF. The CDR3 bases are TGTGCCTCACGAAGACCCGGGACTAGCGGGAACATAGATACGCAGTATTTT. The chain combines TRBV10-3 with TRBJ2-3; TRBD2 agrees at 13 bases. Germline CDR1 reads ENHRY; CDR2 reads SYGVKD. The CDR3 spans 17 residues. V lost 11 bases, J lost 5 bases, and 16 bases stayed unmatched.

The chain joins TRBV5-1 to TRBJ2-7; 11 positions agree with TRBD2. With 6 bases clipped from V and 4 bases from J, the junction kept 12 bases outside the gene matches. The CDR3 length is 16 residues. Germline values: CDR1 SGHRS, CDR2 YFSETQ. The DNA for the CDR3 is TGCGCCAGCACCGTGGACGGGACTAGCGGCTTATACGAGCAGTACTTC. Its protein is CASTVDGTSGLYEQYF.

The J gene is TRBJ2-2, the V gene TRBV5-1; 14 nucleotides line up with TRBD2. Germline lookup yields CDR1 SGHRS and CDR2 YFSETQ. This CDR3 has 21 residues. J was trimmed by 0 bases and V by 4 bases; bases with no gene match: 14. The CDR3 DNA sequence: TGCGCCAGCAGCACCCCCACCGGGACTAGCGGGAGTTTCGCGAACACCGGGGAGCTGTTTTTT. This codes for CASSTPTGTSGSFANTGELFF.

This clone was counted only a few times. The chain has TRBV7-9 and TRBJ1-1; a possible D gene is TRBD1 (5 bases). Trimming pared 3 bases from V and 1 base from J, leaving 6 bases between. The CDR3 is 13 amino acids. Germline V gene data show CDR1 as SEHNR and CDR2 as FQNEAQ (reference sequence). The CDR3 is CASSFGGNTEAFF. CDR3 nucleotides: TGTGCCAGCAGCTTCGGGGGGAACACTGAAGCTTTCTTT.

This chain joins TRBV2 and TRBJ2-5; D might be TRBD1 (6 bases). The CDR3 is 16 residues long. Trimming took off 5 bases at V and 4 bases at J, with 20 bases between the two ends. CDR1 is SNHLY, CDR2 FYNNEI, per germline. The CDR3 sequence: CASSSIPRQDRETQYF. CDR3 in DNA: TGTGCCAGCAGTTCAATCCCAAGACAGGACCGAGAGACCCAGTACTTC.

A few counts support this clone. V is TRBV10-2 and J is TRBJ2-7, with D maybe TRBD2 (6 bases). Germline V gene sequence: CDR1 WSHSY, CDR2 SAAADI. V was clipped by 2 bases and J by 4 bases, with 6 bases between them. This CDR3 is 12 amino acids long. In nucleotides, the CDR3 is TGCGCCAGCAGTGAGGGGAGGTACGAGCAGTACTTC. The encoded protein is CASSEGRYEQYF.

Turning to this clone: Different DNA sequences within this sample yield the same CDR3. This chain uses TRBV5-1 with TRBJ1-1; 8 bases match TRBD1. Germline assignment: CDR1 SGHRS and CDR2 YFSETQ. This CDR3 contains 14 residues. V dropped 0 bases and J dropped 6; count of bases not matched to a gene: 4. For the CDR3, the DNA is TGCGCCAGCAGCTTGGGAGGACAGGGTTCTGAAGCTTTCTTT. Residues: CASSLGGQGSEAFF.

V and J are TRBV4-1 and TRBJ1-1; unclear D gene. Germline assignment: CDR1 MGHRA and CDR2 YSYEKL. The CDR3 runs to 15 residues. Trimming pared 3 bases from V and 1 base from J, leaving 12 bases between. The CDR3 protein is CASSHPAGRNTEAFF. CDR3 DNA sequence: TGCGCCAGCAGCCATCCGGCAGGCAGGAACACTGAAGCTTTCTTT.

This sequence joins TRBV19 and TRBJ2-1, with D possibly TRBD2 on 5 matching bases. The CDR3 is 15 residues long. Germline loops: CDR1 LNHDA, CDR2 SQIVND (reference sequence). The V gene lost 3 bases and the J gene lost 3 bases, with 12 bases spanning the gap. As DNA, the CDR3 is TGTGCCAGTAGTATGGTCCGGGGTCTCTACAATGAGCAGTTCTTC. As protein: CASSMVRGLYNEQFF.

This chain uses TRBV6-1 with TRBJ2-7, with TRBD1 matching 7 bases. The CDR3 is 14 amino acids. CDR1 is MNHNS and CDR2 is SASEGT in the germline V gene. V gave up 4 bases and J gave up 3 bases; unmatched junction bases: 6. The DNA of the CDR3 is TGTGCCAGCAGTGCAGATAGACAGGGCTACGAGCAGTACTTC. Translated, it gives CASSADRQGYEQYF.

The chain recombines TRBV5-1 with TRBJ2-4; D possibly corresponds to TRBD2 (6 bases). The CDR3 is made up of 14 amino acids. V gave up 4 bases and J gave up 8 bases, with 16 bases separating them. Germline V gene lookup returns CDR1 SGHRS and CDR2 YFSETQ. The DNA for the CDR3 is TGCGCCAGCAGCCCTGGACGTGGGGAGGACATTCAGTACTTC. It is translated as CASSPGRGEDIQYF.

The genes are TRBV5-1 and TRBJ2-5, with D perhaps matching TRBD1 (6 bases). Germline values: CDR1 SGHRS, CDR2 YFSETQ. With 4 bases removed from V and 2 bases from J, the gap between germline ends came to 15 bases. This CDR3 contains 15 residues. The CDR3 here is CASSPAMTGQETQYF. The CDR3 DNA reads TGCGCCAGCAGCCCCGCGATGACAGGACAAGAGACCCAGTACTTC.